This T cell receptor (beta chain) was captured by sequencing in a study of neurological immune-mediated disorders (dated by TCRdb to about 2019). Study-wide context: Using UMI-based sequencing, the study compared peripheral blood TCR-beta repertoires from patients with HTLV-I-associated myelopathy (HAM/TSP), patients with multiple sclerosis, and healthy controls. Longitudinal samples, technical triplicates and paired sorted CD4+ and CD8+ T-cell subsets, alongside PBMC samples, were included among the roughly 100 TCR-beta libraries. Of the roughly 71 subjects in the cohort, roughly 14 were HAM/TSP patients, about 34 were multiple sclerosis patients, and about 20 were healthy controls.

The paper's findings and limits, for the study overall: TCR clonal expansion was highest in HAM/TSP patients and lowest in MS patients, with MS patients falling below even healthy controls. Expanded clones from different subjects shared no identical CDR3 amino acid sequences, which suggests that TCR-beta repertoires were private in all groups.

Trimming removed 2 bases from V and 5 bases from J; the gene matches leave 8 bases unexplained. The CDR3 starts with the cysteine, ends with the phenylalanine, and has 15 residues. The entry retains the CDR3 DNA only, 45 bases that are in frame from base 1. To synthesize cDNA, template-switch 5'RACE was performed with a primer carrying a 10-nucleotide random unique molecular identifier so that each TCR transcript was tagged. Over 180 million TCR-beta sequences, covering 15-18 subjects, were produced in each sequencing run. The RNeasy kit was used to extract total RNA. The KAPA Real-time Library Amplification kit was used to amplify TCR-beta VDJ regions with primers for the TCR constant region and the 5'RACE anchor. A first PCR added sample indexes and Illumina adaptors, after which a second PCR increased the library yield. After Ampure bead purification, the roughly 650 bp TCR product was size-selected on a 2% E-gel SizeSelection system. Before pooling, library quality was checked on a Bioanalyzer, concentration was measured with Qubit, and libraries were quantified with the Kapa Library Quantification kit. An Illumina HiSeq 2500 sequenced the libraries paired-end 2 x 150 bp. To increase sequence diversity, roughly 24-32% phiX was spiked into each library pool. The original methods were these. Quality-filtered reads were processed with the UMI-based MiGEC pipeline, which removed over 75% of raw TCR sequences during error correction. VDJ genes were aligned to IMGT germline references, and each clonotype was defined by a unique CDR3 amino acid sequence together with V-J genes. Clonal expansion, Shannon diversity and CDR3 relatedness were evaluated with VDJtools (CalcPairwiseDistances, ClusterSamples), while phylogenetic trees were built in CLCbio workbench. Clones with at least 8 unique UMIs were defined as expanded, with this threshold being based on coefficient-of-variation modelling across technical triplicates. The public reads were quality trimmed at Q25 with fastp and then assembled into clones with MiXCR by TCRdb, keeping productive beta chains. Every entry covers one CDR3 protein and lists the most common genes and DNA from its rows. V and J calls and clone size were set by TCRdb, not the authors. The sample profile shows roughly 62,000 distinct CDR3 sequences; roughly an eighth of them were found once. Of the sample, over 1.5% is held by the ten largest clones.

Healthy controls were blood bank volunteers in Maryland, USA. For unsorted PBMC libraries, 2 million PBMCs were used after storage in RNAlater at -80 degrees C until RNA extraction. Peripheral blood was subjected to Ficoll-Hypaque density gradient centrifugation to isolate PBMCs, which were then cryopreserved in liquid nitrogen. This clonotype was detected ten times or more. Which antigen it targets is not known. Per-base quality was not reported, and no clone a single base away is much larger than it. The sample comprised PBMCs. The sequence links TRBV12-3 or TRBV12-4 to TRBJ2-7; 8 of the junction bases match TRBD1. The sequence came from a man between 60 and 70 years old in good health. The base sequence is TGTGCCAGCAGTTTACAGGGGGCGGTTTCCGACGAGCAGTACTTC. Its protein is CASSLQGAVSDEQYF.